A selection of T cell receptor beta chains follows, all from one sample in a study of CD8+CD57+ T cells in acquired aplastic anemia. MiXCR, applied by TCRdb to the reads, yields one record per CDR3 protein. The sample contains 200,000 to 300,000 distinct CDR3 sequences, 70% to 85% of which appear only once. The sample comprised sorted CD4+, CD8+, or CD8+CD57+ T cells (not recorded which) from PBMCs. Receptors were obtained from a human donor with aplastic anemia. Each CDR3 is given with its conserved first and last residue. A D gene is named only where the DNA matches it firmly. Clone size is shown for a subset of rows, as once, few, many or a class of expanded clone.

17	NA	TRBJ1-5	TRBV10-2	NA	TGCGCCAGCAGTGAGTCATCCTACAGGGTACACAATCAGCCCCAGCATTTT	CASSESSYRVHNQPQHF
13	NA	TRBJ2-3	TRBV7-8	few	TGTGCCAGCAGCTTAGCGGGAGGTCCCGATACGTATTTT	CASSLAGGPDTYF
15	TRBD1	TRBJ1-6	TRBV7-8	NA	TGTGCCAGTAGCTTTGGGACAGGGGATAATTCGCCCTTTCACTTT	CASSFGTGDNSPFHF
15	NA	TRBJ2-3	TRBV11-3	NA	TGTGCCAGCAGCTTATATCCTTCTTACACAGATACGCAGTATTTT	CASSLYPSYTDTQYF
13	NA	TRBJ2-3	TRBV7-8	NA	TGTGCCAGCAGCTACGCGGGCACAGCTAAGCCGCATTTT	CASSYAGTAKPHF
13	NA	TRBJ1-1	TRBV20-1	NA	TGCAGTGCCATGGGACGCAAGAACACTGAAGCTTTCTTT	CSAMGRKNTEAFF
14	NA	TRBJ1-5	TRBV5-4	NA	TGTGCCAGCAGTCAGTTTTATAGCAATCAGCCCCAGCATTTT	CASSQFYSNQPQHF
17	TRBD2	TRBJ2-5	TRBV7-3	NA	TGTGCCAGCAGTTCTAGCGGGGGGGCCACGCGGCACGAGACCCAGTACTTC	CASSSSGGATRHETQYF
15	NA	TRBJ2-7	TRBV9	NA	TGTGCCAGCAGCGTAGTGACCGCCCGATCTCACCCCCAGTACTTC	CASSVVTARSHPQYF
14	NA	TRBJ2-3	TRBV7-7	NA	TGTGCCAGCAGCCCCAGCGGGAGCACAGATACGCAGTATTTT	CASSPSGSTDTQYF
12	NA	TRBJ2-5	TRBV5-8	NA	TGTGCCGGCAGCTGGGATAGGAAGACCCAGTACTTC	CAGSWDRKTQYF
14	NA	TRBJ2-7	TRBV2	NA	TGTGCCAGCGGGGACGGGGGCACAGATGCGGAGCAGTTTTTC	CASGDGGTDAEQFF
14	TRBD1	TRBJ2-7	TRBV11-3	NA	TGTGCCAGCAGCATGGGGACAGGGGGCTACGAGCAGTACTTC	CASSMGTGGYEQYF